A selection of T cell receptor beta chains follows, all from one sample in a study of blood T cell repertoires in COVID-19. This table comes from immunoSEQ multiplex PCR, and its TCRdb copy is limited to in-frame clones, with some not included. The sample carries about 94,000 clones, around 87% recorded once. Sequenced sample: peripheral blood. The receptors stem from a woman of 80 years or more with acute or convalescent COVID-19. Both conserved end residues are part of each CDR3. A D gene is named only where the DNA matches it firmly. Size is omitted from some rows. Given values are once, few, many or a class for expanded clones.

abundance: NA; j_gene: TRBJ1-6; d_gene: TRBD1; v_gene: TRBV7-8; CDR3aa: CASSPGQGYDSPLHF; CDR3nt: TGTGCCAGCAGCCCTGGACAGGGCTACGATTCACCCCTCCACTTT
abundance: NA; j_gene: TRBJ1-1; d_gene: NA; v_gene: TRBV18; CDR3aa: CASSPASRRGTEAFF; CDR3nt: TGTGCCAGCTCACCGGCGTCAAGGAGGGGCACTGAAGCTTTCTTT
abundance: NA; j_gene: TRBJ1-1; d_gene: NA; v_gene: TRBV7-2; CDR3aa: CASSSQWNTEAFF; CDR3nt: TGTGCCAGCAGCTCTCAGTGGAACACTGAAGCTTTCTTT
abundance: NA; j_gene: TRBJ1-2; d_gene: NA; v_gene: TRBV5-1; CDR3aa: CASGRRENYGYTF; CDR3nt: TGCGCCAGCGGCCGGAGAGAAAACTATGGCTACACCTTC
abundance: once; j_gene: TRBJ1-5; d_gene: TRBD1; v_gene: TRBV12-3/TRBV12-4; CDR3aa: CASSPTGVQPQHF; CDR3nt: TGTGCCAGCAGCCCTACAGGGGTGCAGCCCCAGCATTTT
abundance: NA; j_gene: TRBJ2-3; d_gene: TRBD2; v_gene: TRBV2; CDR3aa: CASTGLAGGTDTQYF; CDR3nt: TGTGCCAGCACGGGACTAGCGGGGGGCACAGATACGCAGTATTTT
abundance: NA; j_gene: TRBJ1-1; d_gene: NA; v_gene: TRBV5-6; CDR3aa: CASSGSANTEAFF; CDR3nt: TGTGCCAGCAGCGGCAGTGCGAACACTGAAGCTTTCTTT
abundance: NA; j_gene: TRBJ2-2; d_gene: TRBD2; v_gene: TRBV10-3; CDR3aa: CAIRASGGNTGELFF; CDR3nt: TGTGCCATCAGAGCTAGCGGAGGGAACACCGGGGAGCTGTTTTTT
abundance: NA; j_gene: TRBJ2-7; d_gene: TRBD2; v_gene: TRBV18; CDR3aa: CASSEAGGGEQYF; CDR3nt: TGTGCCAGCTCCGAAGCGGGAGGGGGTGAGCAGTACTTC
abundance: NA; j_gene: TRBJ2-1; d_gene: TRBD2; v_gene: TRBV15; CDR3aa: CATSRPSSGRAYNEQFF; CDR3nt: TGTGCCACCAGCAGACCTTCTAGCGGGAGGGCCTACAATGAGCAGTTCTTC
abundance: NA; j_gene: TRBJ2-7; d_gene: NA; v_gene: TRBV5-1; CDR3aa: CASSLTVGQYEQYF; CDR3nt: TGCGCCAGCAGCTTGACCGTCGGACAATACGAGCAGTACTTC
abundance: NA; j_gene: TRBJ1-1; d_gene: NA; v_gene: TRBV20-1; CDR3aa: CSASGNQGSNTEAFF; CDR3nt: TGCAGTGCTAGTGGGAATCAGGGGTCCAACACTGAAGCTTTCTTT
abundance: NA; j_gene: TRBJ2-7; d_gene: TRBD2; v_gene: TRBV4-3; CDR3aa: CASSQGRGESYEQYF; CDR3nt: TGCGCCAGCAGCCAAGGGCGGGGGGAATCCTACGAGCAGTACTTC
abundance: NA; j_gene: TRBJ2-5; d_gene: NA; v_gene: TRBV14; CDR3aa: CASSQDPDRETQYF; CDR3nt: TGTGCCAGCAGCCAAGACCCGGACAGAGAGACCCAGTACTTC
abundance: NA; j_gene: TRBJ1-3; d_gene: NA; v_gene: TRBV13; CDR3aa: CASSQKLVGQGSGNTIYF; CDR3nt: TGTGCCAGCAGCCAGAAGTTGGTGGGCCAGGGCTCTGGAAACACCATATATTTT
abundance: NA; j_gene: TRBJ2-1; d_gene: NA; v_gene: TRBV5-1; CDR3aa: CASSLMPSDYNEQFF; CDR3nt: TGCGCCAGCAGCTTGATGCCTAGCGATTACAATGAGCAGTTCTTC
abundance: NA; j_gene: TRBJ2-1; d_gene: TRBD1; v_gene: TRBV29-1; CDR3aa: CSVTGRDRPVSYNEQFF; CDR3nt: TGCAGCGTTACAGGACGGGACAGGCCAGTTTCCTACAATGAGCAGTTCTTC
abundance: NA; j_gene: TRBJ2-3; d_gene: TRBD1; v_gene: TRBV29-1; CDR3aa: CSAKKDREKSTDTQYF; CDR3nt: TGCAGCGCCAAAAAAGACAGGGAGAAGAGCACAGATACGCAGTATTTT
abundance: NA; j_gene: TRBJ1-6; d_gene: TRBD1; v_gene: TRBV6-5; CDR3aa: CASSLGTGGRSPLHF; CDR3nt: TGTGCCAGCAGTCTAGGGACAGGGGGCCGTTCACCCCTCCACTTT
abundance: NA; j_gene: TRBJ2-5; d_gene: NA; v_gene: TRBV12-5; CDR3aa: CASGLGQLQETQYF; CDR3nt: TGTGCTAGTGGTTTGGGACAGCTCCAAGAGACCCAGTACTTC
abundance: NA; j_gene: TRBJ1-1; d_gene: TRBD1; v_gene: TRBV30; CDR3aa: CAWSITGTGVNTEAFF; CDR3nt: TGTGCCTGGAGCATTACCGGGACAGGAGTGAACACTGAAGCTTTCTTT
abundance: NA; j_gene: TRBJ2-5; d_gene: NA; v_gene: TRBV5-1; CDR3aa: CASNPGNRVEETQYF; CDR3nt: TGCGCCAGCAACCCAGGTAACAGGGTGGAAGAGACCCAGTACTTC
abundance: NA; j_gene: TRBJ1-5; d_gene: NA; v_gene: TRBV7-8; CDR3aa: CASSPVRDWPQHF; CDR3nt: TGTGCCAGCAGCCCCGTCCGGGATTGGCCCCAGCATTTT
abundance: NA; j_gene: TRBJ2-2; d_gene: TRBD2; v_gene: TRBV7-9; CDR3aa: CASSLGRGLAGVNTGELFF; CDR3nt: TGTGCCAGCAGCTTGGGCCGGGGACTAGCGGGAGTGAACACCGGGGAGCTGTTTTTT
abundance: NA; j_gene: TRBJ1-1; d_gene: NA; v_gene: TRBV5-4; CDR3aa: CASSVRQTNTEAFF; CDR3nt: TGTGCCAGCAGCGTACGACAGACGAACACTGAAGCTTTCTTT
abundance: NA; j_gene: TRBJ1-1; d_gene: NA; v_gene: TRBV10-3; CDR3aa: CAISDGDKAFF; CDR3nt: TGTGCCATCAGTGACGGGGACAAAGCTTTCTTT
abundance: once; j_gene: TRBJ1-1; d_gene: TRBD1; v_gene: TRBV19; CDR3aa: CASRTRHRGAQGSSTEAFF; CDR3nt: TGTGCCAGTAGGACTAGGCACAGGGGGGCGCAGGGGTCTTCGACTGAAGCTTTCTTT
abundance: NA; j_gene: TRBJ2-3; d_gene: TRBD2; v_gene: TRBV19; CDR3aa: CASSTGLAGVGTDTQYF; CDR3nt: TGTGCCAGTAGCACCGGACTAGCGGGAGTGGGTACAGATACGCAGTATTTT
abundance: NA; j_gene: TRBJ2-1; d_gene: TRBD2; v_gene: TRBV11-1; CDR3aa: CASSSSAGTSYNEQFF; CDR3nt: TGTGCCAGCAGCTCTTCAGCGGGGACGTCCTACAATGAGCAGTTCTTC
abundance: NA; j_gene: TRBJ2-3; d_gene: NA; v_gene: TRBV10-1; CDR3aa: CASSEPGSTDTQYF; CDR3nt: TGCGCCAGCAGTGAGCCGGGTAGCACAGATACGCAGTATTTT
abundance: NA; j_gene: TRBJ2-1; d_gene: TRBD2; v_gene: TRBV5-1; CDR3aa: CASKPGTSDYNEQFF; CDR3nt: TGCGCCAGCAAGCCGGGGACTAGCGATTACAATGAGCAGTTCTTC
abundance: NA; j_gene: TRBJ2-2; d_gene: NA; v_gene: TRBV24-1; CDR3aa: CATSSTGANTGELFF; CDR3nt: TGTGCCACCAGTTCGACAGGCGCGAACACCGGGGAGCTGTTTTTT
abundance: NA; j_gene: TRBJ1-4; d_gene: NA; v_gene: TRBV19; CDR3aa: CASSIGGGGNEKLFF; CDR3nt: TGTGCCAGTAGTATCGGGGGGGGCGGCAATGAAAAACTGTTTTTT
abundance: once; j_gene: TRBJ2-2; d_gene: TRBD2; v_gene: TRBV7-2; CDR3aa: CASSFTPGLALNTGELFF; CDR3nt: TGTGCCAGCAGCTTCACCCCGGGACTAGCGTTGAACACCGGGGAGCTGTTTTTT
abundance: NA; j_gene: TRBJ1-1; d_gene: TRBD1; v_gene: TRBV14; CDR3aa: CASSPGTGYTEAFF; CDR3nt: TGTGCCAGCAGCCCCGGGACAGGGTACACTGAAGCTTTCTTT
abundance: NA; j_gene: TRBJ1-2; d_gene: TRBD1; v_gene: TRBV7-3; CDR3aa: CASSLGGGEGYTF; CDR3nt: TGTGCCAGCAGCTTAGGAGGGGGCGAGGGCTACACCTTC
abundance: NA; j_gene: TRBJ1-6; d_gene: TRBD1; v_gene: TRBV6-2/TRBV6-3; CDR3aa: CASSPGQGHSPLHF; CDR3nt: TGTGCCAGCAGCCCCGGACAGGGCCATTCACCCCTCCACTTT
abundance: NA; j_gene: TRBJ1-1; d_gene: NA; v_gene: TRBV9; CDR3aa: CASSRGGVNTEAFF; CDR3nt: TGTGCCAGCAGCCGCGGCGGGGTGAACACTGAAGCTTTCTTT
abundance: NA; j_gene: TRBJ1-2; d_gene: TRBD1; v_gene: TRBV5-6; CDR3aa: CASSLQGGLGYTF; CDR3nt: TGTGCCAGCAGCTTGCAGGGGGGCCTCGGCTACACCTTC
abundance: NA; j_gene: TRBJ2-7; d_gene: NA; v_gene: TRBV3-1/TRBV3-2; CDR3aa: CASTHSSAYEQYF; CDR3nt: TGTGCCAGCACGCATAGTAGCGCCTACGAGCAGTACTTC
abundance: NA; j_gene: TRBJ2-7; d_gene: TRBD2; v_gene: TRBV3-1/TRBV3-2; CDR3aa: CASSSGTTYYEQYF; CDR3nt: TGTGCCAGCAGCTCCGGGACTACCTACTACGAGCAGTACTTC
abundance: few; j_gene: TRBJ2-1; d_gene: TRBD2; v_gene: TRBV2; CDR3aa: CASSEEGGRQFF; CDR3nt: TGTGCCAGCAGTGAGGAGGGAGGGAGACAGTTCTTC
abundance: NA; j_gene: TRBJ1-1; d_gene: TRBD1; v_gene: TRBV11-1; CDR3aa: CASSPGQGVLTEAFF; CDR3nt: TGTGCCAGCAGTCCGGGACAGGGGGTTCTCACTGAAGCTTTCTTT
abundance: NA; j_gene: TRBJ1-4; d_gene: NA; v_gene: TRBV14; CDR3aa: CASSQEGGVNEKLFF; CDR3nt: TGTGCCAGCAGCCAAGAAGGGGGGGTAAATGAAAAACTGTTTTTT
abundance: NA; j_gene: TRBJ2-2; d_gene: NA; v_gene: TRBV7-9; CDR3aa: CASSLATDLTGELFF; CDR3nt: TGTGCCAGCAGCTTAGCGACAGACTTGACCGGGGAGCTGTTTTTT